These 21 T cell receptor beta chains share one sample of origin, sequenced in a study of blood T cell repertoires in COVID-19 (dated by TCRdb to 2018 to 2020). The library came from the immunoSEQ multiplex PCR assay. The immuneACCESS repertoire file appears here via TCRdb, limited to in-frame rearrangements. These files lack a portion of the clones; in checked studies, under half of the deficit traces to unresolved V genes, and the cause of the others is not known. Across this sample there are about 140,000 clones, with more than 60% seen only once. The ten most abundant clones make up 13% of the sample. Sequenced sample: peripheral blood. The receptors come from a man of 80 years or more with acute or convalescent COVID-19.

This clone was picked up one time. The rearrangement joins TRBV28 to TRBJ1-1; unclear D gene. The germline V gene encodes CDR1 MDHEN and CDR2 SYDVKM. The CDR3 totals 11 residues. CDR3 coding DNA: TGTGTGGTCTTAGAGAACACTGAAGCTTTCTTT. Translated: CVVLENTEAFF.

This chain connects TRBV18 to TRBJ1-5; TRBD1 aligns across 9 bases. CDR3 length: 16 amino acids. Germline values: CDR1 KGHSH, CDR2 LQKENI. The trim removed 6 bases at V and 1 base at J, leaving 7 bases unmatched. CDR3 region: CASSYTGGSSNQPQHF. CDR3 DNA sequence: TGTGCCAGCTCGTACACAGGGGGCTCGAGCAATCAGCCCCAGCATTTT.

The chain couples TRBV7-2 to TRBJ1-4; possible D gene TRBD1, 5 bases. Germline CDR1 reads SGHTA; CDR2 reads FQGNSA. Trimming removed 5 bases from V and 1 base from J, with 11 bases in between. The CDR3 is 15 residues long. DNA of the CDR3: TGTGCCAGCAGCCCCCGGAGGGGAACTAATGAAAAACTGTTTTTT. Amino acids: CASSPRRGTNEKLFF.

This sequence joins TRBV11-3 and TRBJ2-2; D possibly corresponds to TRBD1 (6 bases). Trimming cost V 7 bases and J 2 bases, with 11 bases left between them. The germline CDR1 and CDR2 sequences are SGHNT and YENEEA. This CDR3 is built from 14 residues. The CDR3 DNA sequence: TGTGCCAGCACCAGGGGACAAAACACCGGGGAGCTGTTTTTT. The encoded protein is CASTRGQNTGELFF.

The chain uses TRBV7-2 and TRBJ1-2; a weak D match, TRBD1 (5 bases). V was pared by 3 bases and J by 3 bases, with 14 bases between. CDR3 size: 15 residues. Germline V gene data show CDR1 as SGHTA and CDR2 as FQGNSA. CDR3 DNA: TGTGCCAGCAGCTTCCGGTCCGGGGGGGACTATGGCTACACCTTC. Protein product: CASSFRSGGDYGYTF.

The rearrangement joins TRBV6-5 to TRBJ2-7; 7 nucleotides line up with TRBD1. This CDR3 has 13 amino acids. The V gene end was trimmed by 6 bases and the J gene end by 6 bases; junction bases not matched to a gene: 8. Germline-derived CDR1 and CDR2 are MNHEY and SVGAGI. CDR3 nucleotide sequence: TGTGCCAGCAGGGCCGGGACAGAGGGCGAGCAGTACTTC. This translates into CASRAGTEGEQYF.

The chain combines TRBV18 with TRBJ2-2; 7 bases align to TRBD1. J lost 0 bases, V lost 4 bases, and 2 bases had no gene match. The CDR3 is 15 residues long. In germline, CDR1 is KGHSH, CDR2 LQKENI. CDR3 DNA: TGTGCCAGCTCACGGGGGACAGCGAACACCGGGGAGCTGTTTTTT. Amino acid sequence: CASSRGTANTGELFF.

The J gene is TRBJ2-7, the V gene TRBV20-1, with D unresolved. Trimming took off 0 bases at V and 6 bases at J, with 6 bases between the two ends. This CDR3 spans 11 amino acids. In germline, CDR1 is DFQATT, CDR2 SNEGSKA (reference sequence). CDR3 DNA: TGCAGTGCTAGAGACCCCCGCGAGCAGTACTTC. Translation: CSARDPREQYF.

This chain uses TRBV28 with TRBJ2-5, with TRBD1 as a possible D gene (5 bases). This CDR3 is built from 14 residues. The germline V gene encodes CDR1 MDHEN and CDR2 SYDVKM. Trimming removed 5 bases at V and 5 bases at J, with 15 bases between. The CDR3 nucleotides are TGTGCCAGCAGTCGTACCAGGGTTTGGGAGACCCAGTACTTC. It encodes CASSRTRVWETQYF.

This clone was found once. The J gene is TRBJ2-7, the V gene TRBV23-1; possibly TRBD2 for D (5 bases). TRBV23-1 is designated an ORF whose function remains uncertain. The CDR3 is 13 amino acids. Trimming pared 4 bases from V and 4 bases from J, leaving 11 bases between. The CDR3 region is CASSPSEVYEQYF. CDR3 bases: TGCGCCAGCAGTCCTTCGGAGGTTTACGAGCAGTACTTC.

The chain is built from TRBV30 and TRBJ2-3; 8 bases align to TRBD2. This CDR3 is 11 amino acids long. Per the germline V gene, CDR1 is GTSNPN and CDR2 is SVGIG (reference sequence). V shed 8 bases and J 4 bases; nucleotides not matched to a gene: 2. In DNA form, the CDR3 reads TGTGCCCGGGAGGGGGCAGATACGCAGTATTTT. It codes for CAREGADTQYF.

V and J are TRBV6-5 and TRBJ2-2; D perhaps matches TRBD1 (6 bases). In germline, CDR1 is MNHEY, CDR2 SVGAGI. The CDR3 runs 13 residues. Trimming removed 4 bases at V and 6 bases at J, with 9 bases between. Written as DNA, the CDR3 is TGTGCCAGCAGTTGGAGGACAGCCGGGGAGCTGTTTTTT. Residues: CASSWRTAGELFF.

This clone has just a few counts. The chain links TRBV4-2 to TRBJ2-7; TRBD2 matches at 7 bases. V trimming: 3 bases; J trimming: 0 bases; junction bases outside the gene matches: 5. This CDR3 has 15 amino acids. Germline CDR1 LGHNA, CDR2 YNFKEQ. The DNA for the CDR3 is TGTGCCAGCAGCCAGCTGGGGGGGAGCTCCTACGAGCAGTACTTC. It is translated as CASSQLGGSSYEQYF.

This chain links TRBV7-3 with TRBJ1-5, with D unresolved. The length of the CDR3 is 13 residues. Trimming cost V 0 bases and J 6 bases, with 6 bases left between them. CDR1 and CDR2 (germline): SGHTA, FQGTGA. The CDR3 sequence: CASSLTHGQPQHF. Written as DNA, the CDR3 is TGTGCCAGCAGCTTAACCCACGGTCAGCCCCAGCATTTT.

The DNA of the CDR3 is TGTGCCAGCAGTGACCGACAGGGCAATCAGCCCCAGCATTTT. It specifies CASSDRQGNQPQHF. J is TRBJ1-5 and V is TRBV2, with D possibly matching TRBD1 (6 bases). Trimming shortened V by 3 bases and J by 2 bases, and 8 bases separated the two germline ends. This CDR3 is built from 14 residues. The germline V gene encodes CDR1 SNHLY and CDR2 FYNNEI. Based on the CDR3 plus reference TRBV2 and TRBJ1-5, the full variable domain is EPEVTQTPSHQVTQMGQEVILRCVPISNHLYFYWYRQILGQKVEFLVSFYNNEISEKSEIFDDQFSVERPDGSNFTLKIRSTKLEDSAMYFCASSDRQGNQPQHFGDGTRLSIL.

The V call is TRBV11-2, the J call TRBJ2-7; 10 nucleotides line up with TRBD1. The V segment lost 2 bases and the J segment 6 bases; nucleotides outside the gene matches: 7. CDR3 length equals 15 residues. Germline loops: CDR1 SGHAT, CDR2 FQNNGV. The CDR3 bases are TGTGCCAGCAGCTTATCCGGGACAGGGGACTCCGAGCAGTACTTC. Amino acids: CASSLSGTGDSEQYF.

At least ten counts were recorded for this clone. V gene TRBV27 combines with J gene TRBJ1-2, with a tentative D call TRBD1 (5 bases). The CDR3 covers 15 residues. V lost 5 bases and J 4 bases, leaving 17 bases between the germline ends. Germline V gene data show CDR1 as MNHEY and CDR2 as SMNVEV (reference sequence). CDR3 residues: CASSPIPSTAYGYTF. CDR3 DNA sequence: TGTGCCAGCAGTCCTATCCCATCGACAGCCTATGGCTACACCTTC.

In this sample, this clone turned up once. V usage is TRBV5-4 and J usage is TRBJ2-7; 7 nucleotides agree with TRBD1. J was trimmed by 2 bases and V by 4 bases; bases with no gene match: 12. Germline V gene lookup returns CDR1 SGHNT and CDR2 YYREEE (reference sequence). This CDR3 comprises 16 residues. Here the CDR3 reads CASSEQTGAGAYEQYF. CDR3 DNA: TGTGCCAGCAGCGAACAAACAGGGGCCGGCGCCTACGAGCAGTACTTC.

This sequence joins TRBV19 and TRBJ1-5, with a tentative D call TRBD1 (6 bases). Germline CDR1 LNHDA, CDR2 SQIVND (reference sequence). The length of the CDR3 is 15 residues. V gave up 6 bases and J gave up 0 bases, with 12 bases separating them. The CDR3 sequence is CASSEGDYSNQPQHF. The CDR3 region has the DNA TGTGCCAGTAGCGAGGGGGATTATAGCAATCAGCCCCAGCATTTT.

This chain joins TRBV11-3 and TRBJ2-7; 11 bases are shared with TRBD1. Trimming at V came to 3 bases and at J to 5 bases, leaving 3 bases not matched to a gene. In germline, CDR1 is SGHNT, CDR2 YENEEA. The CDR3 is made up of 14 amino acids. Here the CDR3 reads CASSFGTGGDEQYF. CDR3 DNA sequence: TGTGCCAGCAGCTTCGGGACAGGGGGGGACGAGCAGTACTTC.

The chain is built from TRBV20-1 and TRBJ1-2, with a possible D match to TRBD1 (5 bases). Germline loops: CDR1 DFQATT, CDR2 SNEGSKA (reference sequence). The CDR3 runs 11 residues. Between the trimmed V and J ends, which lost 6 bases and 7 bases, there was a span of 12 bases. CDR3 nucleotides: TGCAGTGCCGGGGGACGACGTGGCTACACCTTC. Its translation: CSAGGRRGYTF.